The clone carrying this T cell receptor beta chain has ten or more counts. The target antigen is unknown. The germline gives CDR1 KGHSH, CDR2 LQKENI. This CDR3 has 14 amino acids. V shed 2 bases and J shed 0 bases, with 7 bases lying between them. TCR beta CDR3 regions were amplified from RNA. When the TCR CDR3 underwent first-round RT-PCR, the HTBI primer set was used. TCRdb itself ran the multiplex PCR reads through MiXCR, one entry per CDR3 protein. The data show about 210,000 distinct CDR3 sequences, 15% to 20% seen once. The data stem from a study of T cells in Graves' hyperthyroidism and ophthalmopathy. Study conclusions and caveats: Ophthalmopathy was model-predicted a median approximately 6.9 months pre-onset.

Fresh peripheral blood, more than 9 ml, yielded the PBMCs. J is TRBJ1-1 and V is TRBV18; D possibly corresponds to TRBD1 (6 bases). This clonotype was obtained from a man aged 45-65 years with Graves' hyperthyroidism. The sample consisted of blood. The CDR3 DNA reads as TGTGCCAGCTCACCAAACAGGGTGAACACTGAAGCTTTCTTT. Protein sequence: CASSPNRVNTEAFF.